The 24 T cell receptor beta chains below all came from one sample that was sequenced in a study of beta chain features in type 1 diabetes. Study-level points and caveats: There was a moderate but significant shortening of TCRB CDR3s in all four CD4+ subsets of Type 1 diabetes patients.

Expressed TCRB transcripts were sequenced because the entire RNA isolate underwent reverse transcription. Assay: immunoSEQ multiplex PCR; the TCRdb copy retains only in-frame clones and omits some. This sample has some 350,000 clones; about 13% occur once, and the top ten carry approximately 0.016%. These receptors have no identified antigens. The sequenced sample consisted of naive CD4+ T cells from blood. Every receptor here comes from a woman between 18 and 29 years old with type 1 diabetes.

V usage is TRBV19 and J usage is TRBJ2-5; TRBD1 matches 7 bases. CDR1 is LNHDA and CDR2 is SQIVND in the germline V gene (reference sequence). This CDR3 contains 10 residues. The V gene end was trimmed by 4 bases and the J gene end by 12 bases; junction bases not matched to a gene: 2. CDR3 bases: TGTGCCAGTAGTACTGACAGGGAGTACTTC. It encodes CASSTDREYF.

The genes are TRBV6-5 and TRBJ2-1; 10 positions agree with TRBD2. J gave up 8 bases and V 10 bases, and 11 bases lay outside the gene matches. The germline V gene has CDR1 MNHEY and CDR2 SVGAGI. The CDR3 runs 14 residues. CDR3 in DNA: TGTGCCATCATGGGCCAAGCGGGAGGGTATGAGCAGTTCTTC. Its translation: CAIMGQAGGYEQFF.

The chain carries TRBV29-1 and TRBJ2-7; maybe TRBD1 (6 bases). Between the trimmed V and J ends, which lost 4 bases and 4 bases, there was a span of 14 bases. Germline V gene data show CDR1 as SQVTM and CDR2 as ANQGSEA. The CDR3 is 13 residues long. The DNA of the CDR3 is TGCAGCGTTGGGCAGGGGTACGCATACGAGCAGTACTTC. It yields the protein CSVGQGYAYEQYF.

The gene calls are TRBV7-2 and TRBJ2-7, with 7 bases aligning to TRBD1. Per the germline V gene, CDR1 is SGHTA and CDR2 is FQGNSA. Trimming took 5 bases from V and 4 from J; bases not matched to a gene: 11. The CDR3 has 15 amino acids. As DNA, the CDR3 is TGTGCCAGCAGCCCCCTGACAGGGCGAGGGTACGAGCAGTACTTC. Its protein is CASSPLTGRGYEQYF.

The chain links TRBV9 to TRBJ1-1; 7 nucleotides match TRBD1. Germline loops: CDR1 SGDLS, CDR2 YYNGEE. The V segment lost 0 bases and the J segment 3 bases; nucleotides outside the gene matches: 5. CDR3 length equals 15 residues. The CDR3 sequence is CASSVVAGQYTEAFF. Written as DNA, the CDR3 is TGTGCCAGCAGCGTAGTCGCGGGACAGTACACTGAAGCTTTCTTT. The full variable domain, rest sourced from reference TRBV9 and TRBJ1-1, is DSGVTQTPKHLITATGQRVTLRCSPRSGDLSVYWYQQSLDQGLQFLIQYYNGEERAKGNILERFSAQQFPDLHSELNLSSLELGDSALYFCASSVVAGQYTEAFFGQGTRLTVV.

The chain links TRBV28 to TRBJ2-3; 8 bases line up with TRBD2. The CDR3 length is 14 residues. The V gene end was trimmed by 5 bases and the J gene end by 7 bases; junction bases not matched to a gene: 8. CDR1 is MDHEN and CDR2 is SYDVKM in the germline V gene. Here the CDR3 reads CASSPRGGVNTQYF. In DNA, the CDR3 is TGTGCCAGCAGTCCCCGGGGGGGGGTGAATACGCAGTATTTT. Together with reference TRBV28 and TRBJ2-3, the CDR3 gives the full variable domain: DVKVTQSSRYLVKRTGEKVFLECVQDMDHENMFWYRQDPGLGLRLIYFSYDVKMKEKGDIPEGYSVSREKKERFSLILESASTNQTSMYLCASSPRGGVNTQYFGPGTRLTVL.

This chain's CDR3 is CASSVDRGDYGYTF. CDR3 bases: TGCGCCAGCAGCGTGGACAGGGGAGACTATGGCTACACCTTC. The rearrangement uses TRBV5-1 and TRBJ1-2; 9 bases match TRBD1. Trimming removed 4 bases from V and 3 bases from J; junction bases left unmatched: 4. CDR1 is SGHRS and CDR2 is YFSETQ in the germline V gene. The CDR3 spans 14 residues.

The chain uses TRBV6-8 and TRBJ2-7, with D possibly TRBD2 on 6 matching bases. Trimming took 0 bases from V and 0 from J, leaving 12 bases between them. There are 16 residues in the CDR3. The V gene's germline CDR1 is MNHGY and CDR2 SAAAGT. The CDR3 DNA reads TGTGCCAGCAGTTACTCTGGTAGCGGCTACTCCTACGAGCAGTACGTC. Translating it yields CASSYSGSGYSYEQYV.

This clone was found a few times. CDR3 residues: CASSLGGVKETQYF. CDR3 sequence (DNA): TGCGCCAGCAGCTTGGGCGGGGTAAAAGAGACCCAGTACTTC. The gene calls are TRBV5-1 and TRBJ2-5; the D gene is possibly TRBD2 (6 bases). Germline V gene sequence: CDR1 SGHRS, CDR2 YFSETQ. The CDR3 is 14 residues long. V lost 0 bases and J 3 bases, leaving 9 bases between the germline ends.

This clone was counted a few times. The rearrangement joins TRBV28 to TRBJ1-2; D is ambiguous. The CDR3 is 13 residues long. Per the germline V gene, CDR1 is MDHEN and CDR2 is SYDVKM. V was pared by 8 bases and J by 2 bases, with 12 bases between. CDR3 DNA sequence: TGTGCCAGCGGAGGGCAGGCCAACTATGGCTACACCTTC. This encodes CASGGQANYGYTF.

This clone was picked up a small number of times. J is TRBJ2-3 and V is TRBV19, with D hard to call. This CDR3 contains 16 residues. The V gene's germline CDR1 is LNHDA and CDR2 SQIVND (reference sequence). V lost 1 base to trimming and J lost 4 bases, with 15 bases between them. The CDR3 DNA sequence: TGTGCCAGTAGTATAGGGCGGAACCCCCCCCCAGATACGCAGTATTTT. Protein: CASSIGRNPPPDTQYF.

In its sample, this clone was seen a few times. J is TRBJ2-3 and V is TRBV7-2; the D gene is possibly TRBD1 (5 bases). CDR1 is SGHTA and CDR2 is FQGNSA in the germline V gene. This CDR3 contains 15 residues. Trimming removed 3 bases from V and 2 bases from J, with 12 bases in between. CDR3 loop: CASSFSAGLTDTQYF. The CDR3 coding sequence is TGTGCCAGCAGCTTTTCGGCAGGGCTCACAGATACGCAGTATTTT.

This clone was picked up a small number of times. This chain links TRBV15 with TRBJ1-2; possible D gene TRBD1, 5 bases. With 7 bases removed from V and 0 bases from J, the gap between germline ends came to 15 bases. CDR1 and CDR2 (germline): LNHNV, YYDKDF (reference sequence). The CDR3 consists of 15 residues. In DNA form, the CDR3 reads TGTGCCACCACTGAACCGGGACTGGCTAACTATGGCTACACCTTC. Translated, it gives CATTEPGLANYGYTF. The full variable domain, its missing parts supplied by reference TRBV15 and TRBJ1-2, is DAMVIQNPRYQVTQFGKPVTLSCSQTLNHNVMYWYQQKSSQAPKLLFHYYDKDFNNEADTPDNFQSRRPNTSFCFLDIRSPGLGDTAMYLCATTEPGLANYGYTFGSGTRLTVV.

This clone was seen a handful of times. The J gene is TRBJ2-3, the V gene TRBV5-1, with D possibly TRBD1 on 6 matching bases. The CDR3 extends over 14 amino acids. CDR1 and CDR2 (germline): SGHRS, YFSETQ. Trimming shortened V by 4 bases and J by 0 bases, and 9 bases separated the two germline ends. CDR3 sequence reads: CASSGDTSTDTQYF. The CDR3 DNA follows: TGCGCCAGCAGCGGGGACACCAGCACAGATACGCAGTATTTT.

This rearrangement joins TRBV5-4 to TRBJ2-2, with 15 nucleotides matching TRBD2. CDR3 length: 17 residues. In germline, CDR1 is SGHNT, CDR2 YYREEE (reference sequence). V lost 3 bases and J lost 5; bases outside the gene matches: 5. CDR3 loop: CASSSGLAGGGTGELFF. CDR3 nucleotide sequence: TGTGCCAGCAGCTCGGGACTAGCGGGAGGAGGGACCGGGGAGCTGTTTTTT.

This clone appeared a few times. The rearrangement uses TRBV7-2 and TRBJ2-7; 10 nucleotides agree with TRBD2. This CDR3 has 15 residues. V lost 3 bases to trimming and J lost 0 bases; unmatched junction nucleotides: 2. The germline V gene has CDR1 SGHTA and CDR2 FQGNSA. CDR3 amino acids: CASSFGLAASYEQYF. The CDR3 bases are TGTGCCAGCAGCTTCGGACTAGCGGCCTCCTACGAGCAGTACTTC.

This clone appeared a few times. The chain employs TRBV28 and TRBJ2-1; perhaps TRBD2 as D (6 bases). Germline V gene lookup returns CDR1 MDHEN and CDR2 SYDVKM. V was cut by 5 bases and J by 5 bases, with 13 bases left in between. CDR3 length: 14 residues. The CDR3 DNA reads as TGTGCCAGCAGTCTACTCGGCGGGGACAATGAGCAGTTCTTC. Protein: CASSLLGGDNEQFF. The full variable domain, rest sourced from reference TRBV28 and TRBJ2-1, is DVKVTQSSRYLVKRTGEKVFLECVQDMDHENMFWYRQDPGLGLRLIYFSYDVKMKEKGDIPEGYSVSREKKERFSLILESASTNQTSMYLCASSLLGGDNEQFFGPGTRLTVL.

This clone came up a few times. V and J are TRBV30 and TRBJ2-2; 10 bases are shared with TRBD2. CDR3 length: 15 amino acids. The germline V gene encodes CDR1 GTSNPN and CDR2 SVGIG (reference sequence). After removal of 1 base from V and 3 bases from J, the junction contained 2 bases not matched to a gene. The CDR3: CAWSGLAGDTGELFF. CDR3 in DNA: TGTGCCTGGAGTGGGCTAGCGGGAGACACCGGGGAGCTGTTTTTT.

J is TRBJ2-1 and V is TRBV7-8, with 11 bases that match TRBD2. J was trimmed by 5 bases and V by 7 bases; bases with no gene match: 7. There are 15 residues in the CDR3. Germline lookup yields CDR1 SGHVS and CDR2 FQNEAQ. This chain's CDR3 is CASTITSGRNNEQFF. As DNA, the CDR3 is TGTGCCAGCACCATTACTAGCGGGAGAAACAATGAGCAGTTCTTC.

The chain is built from TRBV28 and TRBJ2-3; D call uncertain. The CDR3 totals 15 residues. Germline V CDR1 and CDR2: MDHEN, SYDVKM. The ends were cut back, 7 bases at V and 2 bases at J, with 16 bases in the middle. The CDR3 reads CASTSLPSITDTQYF. In nucleotides, the CDR3 is TGTGCCAGCACCTCACTCCCCTCTATCACAGATACGCAGTATTTT.

This clone was seen more than once but under ten times. The chain links TRBV19 to TRBJ1-1; D not resolved. The germline CDR1 and CDR2 sequences are LNHDA and SQIVND (reference sequence). The CDR3 runs to 14 residues. Trimming shortened V by 3 bases and J by 1 base, and 9 bases separated the two germline ends. The DNA for the CDR3 is TGTGCCAGTAGTATCCCGACAAGGAACACTGAAGCTTTCTTT. Its protein product is CASSIPTRNTEAFF.

This clone was found many times. The chain uses TRBV18 and TRBJ2-3; D is unclear. CDR3 length equals 14 residues. Germline V gives CDR1 KGHSH, CDR2 LQKENI. Between the trimmed V and J ends, which lost 3 bases and 2 bases, there was a span of 9 bases. CDR3 DNA sequence: TGTGCCAGCTCACCGCGGTTATCCACAGATACGCAGTATTTT. Amino acid sequence: CASSPRLSTDTQYF.

V usage is TRBV11-3 and J usage is TRBJ2-2; D is perhaps TRBD1 (6 bases). CDR3 length equals 15 residues. V was pared by 5 bases and J by 1 base, with 11 bases between. The germline V gene has CDR1 SGHNT and CDR2 YENEEA. For the CDR3, the DNA is TGTGCCAGCAGCGGCCCGGGACAGAACACCGGGGAGCTGTTTTTT. Encoded protein: CASSGPGQNTGELFF.

Worth noting for this clone: A junction boundary mismatches the germline segment, possibly from a read error. The genes are TRBV7-9 and TRBJ2-3; TRBD1 might be the D (6 bases). The CDR3 is 15 residues long. The germline CDR1 and CDR2 sequences are SEHNR and FQNEAQ (reference sequence). CDR3 in amino acids: CASSVAGPGADTQYF. DNA of the CDR3: TGTGCCAGCAGCGTAGCCGGGCCAGGGGCAGATACGCAGTATTTT. Combining the CDR3 with reference TRBV7-9 and TRBJ2-3 gives the whole variable domain DTGVSQNPRHKITKRGQNVTFRCDPISEHNRLYWYRQTLGQGPEFLTYFQNEAQLEKSRLLSDRFSAERPKGSFSTLEIQRTEQGDSAMYLCASSVAGPGADTQYFGPGTRLTVL.